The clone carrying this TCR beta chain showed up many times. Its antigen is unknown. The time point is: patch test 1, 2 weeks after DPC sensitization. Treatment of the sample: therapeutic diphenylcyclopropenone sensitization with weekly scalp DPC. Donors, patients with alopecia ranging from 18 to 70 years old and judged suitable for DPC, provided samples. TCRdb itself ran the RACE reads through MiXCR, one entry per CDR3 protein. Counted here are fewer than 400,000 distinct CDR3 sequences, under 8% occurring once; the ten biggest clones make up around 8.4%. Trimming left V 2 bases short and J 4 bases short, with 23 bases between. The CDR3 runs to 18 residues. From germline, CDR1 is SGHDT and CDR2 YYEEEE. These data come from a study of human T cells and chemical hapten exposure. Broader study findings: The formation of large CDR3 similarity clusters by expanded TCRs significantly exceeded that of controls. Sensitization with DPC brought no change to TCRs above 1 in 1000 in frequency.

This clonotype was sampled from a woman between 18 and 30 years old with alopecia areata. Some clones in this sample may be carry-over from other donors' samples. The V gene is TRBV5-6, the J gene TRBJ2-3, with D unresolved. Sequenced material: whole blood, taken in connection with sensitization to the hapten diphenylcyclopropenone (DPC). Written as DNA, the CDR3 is TGTGCCAGCAGCTTAGGCACGGGTCGGTCGTTTGGGTCAGATACGCAGTATTTT. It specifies CASSLGTGRSFGSDTQYF.